What follows is one T cell receptor (beta chain) and its context. The antigen remains unidentified. CD45RA-negative memory and CD45RA+ naive subsets were split from the CD4+ cells. The method was immunoSEQ multiplex PCR; TCRdb's version includes in-frame clones alone and lacks a portion of them. Counted here are fewer than 1.8 million clones, 98% occurring once; the ten biggest clones make up about 0.34%. The record originates from a study of shared clonotypes between healthy human individuals. Study outcomes and limitations: Naive CD4 clonotype sharing across a few donors was about 5.3%.

Germline V gene sequence: CDR1 WNHNN, CDR2 SYGVQD (reference sequence). V lost 6 bases and J lost 7, with 21 bases in between. The CDR3 covers 16 residues. This TCR came from a man between 25 and 39 years old in good health. V usage is TRBV10-1 and J usage is TRBJ2-2; D may correspond to TRBD1 or TRBD2 (5 bases each). The sequenced sample consisted of naive CD4+ T cells sorted from blood. Described subset: CD45RA+ positively selected. CDR3 nucleotide sequence: TGCGCCAGCAGCAATCCTGGGGCTAGCAGCCTCGGGGAGCTGTTTTTT. Residues: CASSNPGASSLGELFF.